A single sample is the source of the 12 T cell receptor beta chains below, sequenced in a study of regulatory T cells in long-lasting Graves disease (dated by TCRdb to the early 2020s). The library came from multiplex PCR. Instrument on record: Illumina HiSeq 4000. TCR beta libraries were built with iRepertoire HTBI primers and Arm-PCR amplification of CDR3 regions. Starting from the raw public reads, TCRdb applied fastp trimming at Q25, assembled clones with MiXCR and retained in-frame beta chains. Each CDR3 protein gets just one entry, which takes the most common genes and DNA from the rows behind it. This sample holds 300,000 to 400,000 distinct CDR3 sequences; 15% to 20% were observed only once. Less than 35% of the sample lies in the top ten. In light of the paper, this sample's time point label describes: persistent/refractory GD, antithyroid drugs over 5 years with positive TRAb. For both TCR sequencing and RNA sequencing, RNA was extracted from PBMCs in TRIzol.

The sample was peripheral blood mononuclear cells (PBMCs), taken when the disease was refractory, from a patient treated with antithyroid drugs. These TCRs come from a female donor with Graves disease.

The chain recombines TRBV18 with TRBJ2-7; 8 bases align to TRBD1. Germline lookup yields CDR1 KGHSH and CDR2 LQKENI. V was pared by 4 bases and J by 2 bases, with 4 bases of the junction left unmatched. This CDR3 is built from 14 residues. In DNA, the CDR3 is TGTGCCAGCTCACACCGGGACAGGCCCTACGAGCAGTACTTC. This encodes CASSHRDRPYEQYF.

Concerning this clonotype: This sequence may be a read error, since a much larger clone differs from it by one base. The chain has TRBV11-3 and TRBJ1-1, with a possible D match to TRBD1 (5 bases). The V gene lost 8 bases and the J gene lost 3 bases, with 16 bases spanning the gap. Germline V gene sequence: CDR1 SGHNT, CDR2 YENEEA. There are 14 residues in the CDR3. The CDR3 DNA sequence: TGTGCCAGCGGTTTCACGGGAGGGGACACTGAAGCTTTCTTT. Encoded protein: CASGFTGGDTEAFF.

This clonotype showed up many times. The J gene is TRBJ2-5, the V gene TRBV6-1; TRBD1 aligns across 7 bases. The CDR3 is 14 residues long. Germline V gives CDR1 MNHNS, CDR2 SASEGT. The V gene end was trimmed by 6 bases and the J gene end by 4 bases; junction bases not matched to a gene: 8. Here the CDR3 DNA reads TGTGCCAGCAGGCCACAGGGGTGGATAGAGACCCAGTACTTC. It specifies CASRPQGWIETQYF.

With regard to this clonotype: Since a far larger clone is one base different, this is likely a read error. This chain connects TRBV10-3 to TRBJ1-1; D gene unclear. Germline CDR1 and CDR2: ENHRY and SYGVKD. Trimming left V 10 bases short and J 0 bases short, with 12 bases between. The CDR3 runs to 13 residues. In nucleotides, the CDR3 is TGTGCCAACAGCCCACCGGTGAACACTGAAGCTTTCTTT. Translated, it gives CANSPPVNTEAFF.

The table lists this clonotype with many counts. One end of the junction does not line up with germline, which may come from a read error. The V gene is TRBV2, the J gene TRBJ1-1, with D unresolved. The germline V gene has CDR1 SNHLY and CDR2 FYNNEI. This CDR3 is 13 amino acids long. The CDR3 here is CASSVLANTEAFF. Here the CDR3 DNA reads TGTGCCAGCAGTGTCCTAGCGAACACTGAGGCTTTCTTT.

This clonotype turned up a few times. CDR3 nucleotide sequence: TGTGCCAGCAGCCCCGGGACCCTCAATCAGCCCCAGCATTTT. Amino acids: CASSPGTLNQPQHF. This chain links TRBV7-2 with TRBJ1-5, with D maybe TRBD1 (5 bases). V lost 5 bases and J lost 3, with 11 bases in between. The CDR3 contains 14 residues. The germline gives CDR1 SGHTA, CDR2 FQGNSA.

The rearrangement joins TRBV15 to TRBJ1-5; the D gene is possibly TRBD1 (5 bases). Germline V gene lookup returns CDR1 LNHNV and CDR2 YYDKDF (reference sequence). The CDR3 is 13 amino acids. Trimming shortened V by 4 bases and J by 3 bases, and 7 bases separated the two germline ends. DNA for the CDR3: TGTGCCACCAGCACGGGGGACAATCAGCCCCAGCATTTT. It yields the protein CATSTGDNQPQHF.

This clonotype was counted ten times or more. This chain links TRBV11-3 with TRBJ1-1; D is ambiguous. Trimming cost V 8 bases and J 11 bases, with 9 bases left between them. The CDR3 totals 9 residues. Per the germline V gene, CDR1 is SGHNT and CDR2 is YENEEA. Written as DNA, the CDR3 is TGTGCCAGCGGTGTTGGGGCTTTCTTT. It yields the protein CASGVGAFF.

In this sample, this clonotype turned up many times. The chain joins TRBV20-1 to TRBJ2-4, with TRBD2 identical over 14 bases. V dropped 5 bases and J dropped 7; count of bases not matched to a gene: 7. The germline CDR1 and CDR2 sequences are DFQATT and SNEGSKA (reference sequence). This CDR3 has 15 amino acids. CDR3 in amino acids: CSASGLAGVENIQYF. In DNA, the CDR3 is TGCAGTGCTTCGGGACTAGCGGGAGTGGAGAACATTCAGTACTTC.

The sample holds a few counts of this clonotype. The chain carries TRBV5-8 and TRBJ2-6; D is undetermined. With 3 bases removed from V and 1 base from J, the gap between germline ends came to 11 bases. This CDR3 is built from 16 residues. In germline, CDR1 is SGHTS, CDR2 YDEGEE. The CDR3 loop reads CASSSYLKSGANVLTF. In DNA, the CDR3 is TGTGCCAGCAGCTCCTATCTCAAGTCTGGGGCCAACGTCCTGACTTTC. The variable domain in full, with the rest retrieved from reference TRBV5-8 and TRBJ2-6, is EAGVTQSPTHLIKTRGQQATLRCSPISGHTSVYWYQQALGLGLQFLLWYDEGEERNRGNFPPRFSGRQFPNYSSELNVNALELEDSALYLCASSSYLKSGANVLTFGAGSRLTVL.

In this sample, this clonotype turned up many times. V usage is TRBV3-1 and J usage is TRBJ2-7, with D perhaps matching TRBD1 (5 bases). V was trimmed by 5 bases and J by 3 bases, leaving 11 bases between them. Germline V CDR1 and CDR2: LGHDT, YNNKEL (reference sequence). The CDR3 extends over 13 amino acids. CDR3 nucleotides: TGTGCCAGCAGCTCACCTACAGGCTACGAGCAGTACTTC. Its translation is CASSSPTGYEQYF.

The chain is built from TRBV20-1 and TRBJ1-4, with TRBD1 matching 9 bases. The germline V gene encodes CDR1 DFQATT and CDR2 SNEGSKA (reference sequence). Losses at the gene ends were 1 base for V and 3 bases for J; bases not matched to a gene: 12. This CDR3 has 18 residues. The CDR3 is CSARGIQGAGSANEKLFF. In DNA, the CDR3 is TGCAGTGCTAGAGGGATACAGGGGGCAGGTTCCGCTAATGAAAAACTGTTTTTT.